Following are 27 T cell receptor beta chains from one sample sequenced in a study of OX40 agonist ivuxolimab in advanced cancers. The method behind the library was the immunoSEQ multiplex PCR assay. Sourced from immuneACCESS, this table was stored by TCRdb with only in-frame sequences that have V and J called. A share of the clones is absent; for the studies checked, an unresolved V gene accounts for under half, and the remainder has no known explanation. The sample includes tens of thousands of clones, with over 75% observed a single time. In total, the top ten clones hold about 3.2% of the sample. The sequencing here drew on CD4+ or CD8+ T cells sorted from blood, taken in a trial of the OX40 agonist ivuxolimab. The source of these receptors is an adult with an advanced solid tumor such as melanoma, head and neck, liver or kidney cancer.

The sample holds one count of this clone. The CDR3 sequence is CASSYTGGRAGYTF. The DNA of the CDR3 is TGTGCCAGCAGTTACACCGGGGGACGGGCCGGCTACACCTTC. The rearrangement uses TRBV6-5 and TRBJ1-2, with D perhaps TRBD1 (5 bases). Trimming took 2 bases from V and 8 from J, leaving 15 bases between them. Per the germline V gene, CDR1 is MNHEY and CDR2 is SVGAGI. The CDR3 spans 14 residues.

This chain connects TRBV14 to TRBJ1-2; a possible D gene is TRBD1 (6 bases). This CDR3 has 15 residues. Trimming removed 1 base at V and 4 bases at J, with 13 bases between. In germline, CDR1 is SGHDN, CDR2 FVKESK. The CDR3 DNA follows: TGTGCCAGCAGCCAAGCCGGGGGCAGCCGCTATGGCTACACCTTC. Its protein product is CASSQAGGSRYGYTF. The full variable domain, rest sourced from reference TRBV14 and TRBJ1-2, is EAGVTQFPSHSVIEKGQTVTLRCDPISGHDNLYWYRRVMGKEIKFLLHFVKESKQDESGMPNNRFLAERTGGTYSTLKVQPAELEDSGVYFCASSQAGGSRYGYTFGSGTRLTVV.

This clone turned up a few times. This chain joins TRBV2 and TRBJ1-5, with no clear D. The germline CDR1 and CDR2 sequences are SNHLY and FYNNEI. Trimming cost V 8 bases and J 2 bases, with 10 bases left between them. The CDR3 extends over 13 amino acids. The CDR3 reads CASHPTGNQPQHF. The CDR3 DNA reads TGTGCCAGCCACCCAACGGGCAATCAGCCCCAGCATTTT. Together with reference TRBV2 and TRBJ1-5, the CDR3 gives the full variable domain: EPEVTQTPSHQVTQMGQEVILRCVPISNHLYFYWYRQILGQKVEFLVSFYNNEISEKSEIFDDQFSVERPDGSNFTLKIRSTKLEDSAMYFCASHPTGNQPQHFGDGTRLSIL.

This clone was seen a single time. The V call is TRBV7-6, the J call TRBJ2-3, with D perhaps matching TRBD1 (5 bases). The germline V gene encodes CDR1 SGHVS and CDR2 FNYEAQ. The CDR3 is made up of 14 amino acids. Trimming cost V 5 bases and J 1 base, with 10 bases left between them. The CDR3, as DNA: TGTGCCAGCAGCCCAGGGTCGGGCACAGATACGCAGTATTTT. It encodes CASSPGSGTDTQYF.

The sample holds a few counts of this clone. This chain links TRBV19 with TRBJ1-1, with D possibly being TRBD1 (5 bases). The CDR3 has 12 amino acids. In germline, CDR1 is LNHDA, CDR2 SQIVND (reference sequence). The ends were cut back, 9 bases at V and 0 bases at J, with 8 bases in the middle. CDR3 in DNA: TGTGCCAGCGGGGACCTGAACACTGAAGCTTTCTTT. Its protein product is CASGDLNTEAFF.

The CDR3, as DNA: TGCGCCAGCAGCCCAGGGGTGGGGGTTGACCATGAGCAGTTCTTC. Amino acid sequence: CASSPGVGVDHEQFF. The chain carries TRBV10-2 and TRBJ2-1, with D possibly TRBD1 on 6 matching bases. This CDR3 spans 15 amino acids. V gave up 6 bases and J gave up 8 bases, with 20 bases separating them. CDR1 WSHSY and CDR2 SAAADI come from the germline V gene.

J is TRBJ2-2 and V is TRBV19, with 12 bases fitting TRBD2. Germline assignment: CDR1 LNHDA and CDR2 SQIVND (reference sequence). V trimming: 9 bases; J trimming: 1 base; junction bases outside the gene matches: 12. CDR3 length equals 18 residues. This chain's CDR3 is CASSSGRAKGLNTGELFF. The CDR3 nucleotides read TGTGCCAGCTCTAGCGGGAGGGCCAAGGGATTGAACACCGGGGAGCTGTTTTTT.

The chain carries TRBV19 and TRBJ1-5, with D possibly matching TRBD1 (6 bases). The germline gives CDR1 LNHDA, CDR2 SQIVND (reference sequence). Trimming stripped 3 bases from V and 4 bases from J, with 10 bases between. CDR3 length equals 14 residues. The CDR3 coding sequence is TGTGCCAGTAGTATGCAGGGGTCTAATCAGCCCCAGCATTTT. Translated, it gives CASSMQGSNQPQHF.

The rearrangement links TRBV6-1 to TRBJ2-5; possible D gene TRBD2, 6 bases. Per germline, CDR1 MNHNS and CDR2 SASEGT. V lost 3 bases and J 4 bases, leaving 12 bases between the germline ends. The CDR3 runs 14 residues. The CDR3 nucleotides read TGTGCCAGCAGTGAGGGAGGAGTACGAGAGACCCAGTACTTC. It translates to CASSEGGVRETQYF.

V usage is TRBV28 and J usage is TRBJ2-1, with 12 bases aligning to TRBD2. The germline V gene encodes CDR1 MDHEN and CDR2 SYDVKM. The CDR3 loop spans 16 amino acids. V lost 1 base to trimming and J lost 8 bases; unmatched junction nucleotides: 6. CDR3 sequence: CASSLLASGRVDEQFF. The CDR3 DNA reads as TGTGCCAGCAGTTTATTGGCTAGCGGGAGGGTGGATGAGCAGTTCTTC.

The chain employs TRBV27 and TRBJ2-7; D gene uncertain. Looked up from germline, CDR1 is MNHEY and CDR2 is SMNVEV (reference sequence). The CDR3 is made up of 11 amino acids. V was pared by 8 bases and J by 5 bases, with 10 bases between. The CDR3 DNA reads TGTGCCAGCTCCAAGGGCCACGAGCAGTACTTC. Translation gives CASSKGHEQYF.

J is TRBJ2-1 and V is TRBV28, with D perhaps matching TRBD1 (6 bases). Germline CDR1 and CDR2: MDHEN and SYDVKM. The CDR3 has 14 residues. V was clipped by 8 bases and J by 9 bases, with 20 bases between them. The CDR3 nucleotides read TGTGCCAGCTTGGAAGCCAGGGGATCGATTGAGCAGTTCTTC. This translates into CASLEARGSIEQFF.

The V call is TRBV5-4, the J call TRBJ2-2; 10 positions match TRBD2. Trimming removed 2 bases from V and 4 bases from J; junction bases left unmatched: 5. Germline V CDR1 and CDR2: SGHNT, YYREEE (reference sequence). The CDR3 has 16 residues. In DNA form, the CDR3 reads TGTGCCAGCAGCTTAAGCGGGGGGGCCGGCACCGGGGAGCTGTTTTTT. Translating it yields CASSLSGGAGTGELFF.

Only one count was recorded for this clone. The genes are TRBV7-3 and TRBJ2-6; TRBD1 agrees at 7 bases. V lost 9 bases to trimming and J lost 1 base; unmatched junction nucleotides: 3. In germline, CDR1 is SGHTA, CDR2 FQGTGA. This CDR3 is built from 14 residues. The CDR3 bases are TGTGCCAGAACACAGGGGTCTGGGGCCAACGTCCTGACTTTC. As protein: CARTQGSGANVLTF.

This chain joins TRBV9 and TRBJ2-7; D gene ambiguous. CDR1 and CDR2 from the germline V gene are SGDLS and YYNGEE. V lost 7 bases to trimming and J lost 2 bases, with 16 bases between them. CDR3 length: 14 residues. CDR3 in amino acids: CASLRRKGTYEQYF. The CDR3 DNA follows: TGTGCCAGCCTTAGACGGAAGGGAACCTACGAGCAGTACTTC. Combining the CDR3 with reference TRBV9 and TRBJ2-7 gives the whole variable domain DSGVTQTPKHLITATGQRVTLRCSPRSGDLSVYWYQQSLDQGLQFLIQYYNGEERAKGNILERFSAQQFPDLHSELNLSSLELGDSALYFCASLRRKGTYEQYFGPGTRLTVT.

The V and J genes are TRBV5-4 and TRBJ2-3, with 9 nucleotides matching TRBD1. V was clipped by 4 bases and J by 3 bases; unmatched bases: 3. The CDR3 is made up of 14 amino acids. Germline lookup yields CDR1 SGHNT and CDR2 YYREEE (reference sequence). The CDR3 DNA follows: TGTGCCAGCAGCAACGGACAGGGGACAGATACGCAGTATTTT. Encoded protein: CASSNGQGTDTQYF.

The V call is TRBV11-3, the J call TRBJ2-2, with 12 bases aligning to TRBD1. Looked up from germline, CDR1 is SGHNT and CDR2 is YENEEA. There are 17 residues in the CDR3. The J segment lost 7 bases and the V segment lost 1 base, leaving 7 bases of the junction unmatched. CDR3 protein: CASSLGGTGGEGGELFF. CDR3 DNA: TGTGCCAGCAGCTTAGGAGGGACAGGGGGCGAAGGCGGGGAGCTGTTTTTT.

This chain links TRBV30 with TRBJ1-6; no reliable D call. The CDR3 totals 13 residues. Between the trimmed V and J ends, which lost 4 bases and 6 bases, there was a span of 10 bases. Germline lookup yields CDR1 GTSNPN and CDR2 SVGIG (reference sequence). This CDR3 is CAWTLAANSPLHF. DNA of the CDR3: TGTGCCTGGACCCTGGCAGCTAATTCACCCCTCCACTTT.

V gene TRBV7-7 combines with J gene TRBJ2-5; 7 nucleotides line up with TRBD1. This CDR3 region has 14 residues. J lost 2 bases, V lost 4 bases, and 4 bases had no gene match. Germline V lookup: CDR1 SSHAT, CDR2 FNYEAQ (reference sequence). CDR3 sequence (DNA): TGTGCCAGCAGCTCAATGACAGGGCAAGAGACCCAGTACTTC. Its protein is CASSSMTGQETQYF.

The chain has TRBV6-5 and TRBJ2-5; 7 bases map to TRBD1. In germline, CDR1 is MNHEY, CDR2 SVGAGI. This CDR3 contains 14 residues. Unmatched junction bases numbered 8, after V lost 6 bases and J lost 4 bases. The CDR3 nucleotides are TGTGCCAGCAGCGCTACAGGGGTTTCAGAGACCCAGTACTTC. Protein sequence: CASSATGVSETQYF.

The chain combines TRBV7-9 with TRBJ2-3; 9 bases are shared with TRBD1. With 1 base clipped from V and 4 bases from J, the junction kept 6 bases outside the gene matches. CDR1 is SEHNR, CDR2 FQNEAQ, per germline (reference sequence). The CDR3 sequence is 16 residues long. CDR3: CASSLVGQGRADTQYF. In nucleotides, the CDR3 is TGTGCCAGCAGCTTAGTGGGACAGGGTAGAGCAGATACGCAGTATTTT.

The chain combines TRBV5-1 with TRBJ2-2, with TRBD2 identical over 10 bases. The CDR3 length is 16 residues. Trimming took 3 bases from V and 2 from J; bases not matched to a gene: 4. Germline CDR1 and CDR2: SGHRS and YFSETQ. CDR3: CASSSTSGVNTGELFF. CDR3 nucleotide sequence: TGCGCCAGCAGCTCAACTAGCGGGGTAAACACCGGGGAGCTGTTTTTT.

This rearrangement joins TRBV5-4 to TRBJ1-2; 7 positions agree with TRBD1. The CDR3 covers 14 residues. V lost 4 bases to trimming and J lost 8 bases; unmatched junction nucleotides: 11. Per germline, CDR1 SGHNT and CDR2 YYREEE (reference sequence). CDR3 bases: TGTGCCAGCAGCAGAACCACAGGGGCGGAGGGCTACACCTTC. Amino acids: CASSRTTGAEGYTF.

This chain uses TRBV25-1 with TRBJ1-5; 12 nucleotides line up with TRBD1. The CDR3 loop spans 15 amino acids. The germline CDR1 and CDR2 sequences are MGHDK and SYGVNS. After removal of 5 bases from V and 5 bases from J, the junction contained 4 bases not matched to a gene. The CDR3 loop is CASSSGTGGYQPQHF. As DNA, the CDR3 is TGTGCCAGCAGTTCCGGGACAGGGGGCTATCAGCCCCAGCATTTT.

The chain has TRBV5-4 and TRBJ1-5; D unclear. Germline CDR1 SGHNT, CDR2 YYREEE (reference sequence). The CDR3 is 13 amino acids. Trimming took off 3 bases at V and 5 bases at J, with 9 bases between the two ends. The CDR3: CASSSGEHQPQHF. The CDR3 DNA reads as TGTGCCAGCAGCTCGGGTGAGCATCAGCCCCAGCATTTT.

This sequence joins TRBV20-1 and TRBJ2-1, with a tentative D call TRBD2 (7 bases). The CDR3 loop spans 10 amino acids. Germline CDR1 DFQATT, CDR2 SNEGSKA (reference sequence). CDR3 sequence: CRGGAHEQFF. CDR3 DNA sequence: TGCAGGGGGGGGGCCCATGAGCAGTTCTTC.

The chain uses TRBV6-6 and TRBJ1-5, with 8 positions matching TRBD1. This CDR3 has 16 amino acids. With 6 bases clipped from V and 1 base from J, the junction kept 8 bases outside the gene matches. In germline, CDR1 is MNHNY, CDR2 SVGAGI (reference sequence). The CDR3 bases are TGTGCCAGCAGGACCCTAGACAGGGGAAGCAATCAGCCCCAGCATTTT. It is translated as CASRTLDRGSNQPQHF.